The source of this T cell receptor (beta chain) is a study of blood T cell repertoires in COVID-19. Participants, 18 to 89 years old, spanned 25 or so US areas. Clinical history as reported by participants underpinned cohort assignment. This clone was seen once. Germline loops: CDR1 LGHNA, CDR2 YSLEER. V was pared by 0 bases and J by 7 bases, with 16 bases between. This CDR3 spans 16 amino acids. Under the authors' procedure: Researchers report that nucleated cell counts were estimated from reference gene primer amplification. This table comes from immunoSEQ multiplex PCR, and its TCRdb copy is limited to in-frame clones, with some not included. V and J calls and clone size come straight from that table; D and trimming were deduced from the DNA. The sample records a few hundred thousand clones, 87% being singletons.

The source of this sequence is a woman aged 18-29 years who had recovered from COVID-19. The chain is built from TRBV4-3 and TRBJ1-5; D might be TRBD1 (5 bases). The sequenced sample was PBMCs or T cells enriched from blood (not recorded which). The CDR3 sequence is CASSQEYGPAGQPQHF. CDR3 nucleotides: TGCGCCAGCAGCCAAGAATACGGGCCGGCAGGGCAGCCCCAGCATTTT.